These 8 T cell receptor beta chains share one sample of origin, sequenced in a study of long-term antiretroviral therapy in people with HIV. Survey-level immunoSEQ v3.0 assays were run. Measured with immunoSEQ multiplex PCR; TCRdb has only the in-frame clones, and not every one. The repertoire has 24,000 or so clones, roughly 85% of them found once; the top ten carry approximately 9.5%. The starting material was unsorted PBMCs, obtained 2.3 years after starting antiretroviral therapy. All receptors derive from a man in his forties or fifties with HIV.

The V call is TRBV6-1, the J call TRBJ1-4; the D is unclear. CDR3 length equals 11 residues. CDR1 and CDR2 from the germline V gene are MNHNS and SASEGT. Trimming removed 1 base at V and 13 bases at J, with 7 bases between. The CDR3 loop is CASSEGNRLFF. The CDR3 DNA sequence: TGTGCCAGCAGTGAAGGAAATAGACTGTTTTTT.

The rearrangement uses TRBV7-9 and TRBJ2-2; the match to TRBD1 covers 8 bases. With 5 bases clipped from V and 5 bases from J, the junction kept 4 bases outside the gene matches. The CDR3 has 14 amino acids. Germline CDR1 SEHNR, CDR2 FQNEAQ (reference sequence). The CDR3 DNA reads TGTGCCAGCAGCCGACAGGGGCCTACCGGGGAGCTGTTTTTT. As protein: CASSRQGPTGELFF. Full variable domain (missing parts from reference TRBV7-9 and TRBJ2-2): DTGVSQNPRHKITKRGQNVTFRCDPISEHNRLYWYRQTLGQGPEFLTYFQNEAQLEKSRLLSDRFSAERPKGSFSTLEIQRTEQGDSAMYLCASSRQGPTGELFFGEGSRLTVL.

The chain couples TRBV6-1 to TRBJ2-6; D is possibly TRBD1 (6 bases). The V gene's germline CDR1 is MNHNS and CDR2 SASEGT. CDR3 length equals 15 residues. V was shortened by 6 bases and J by 2 bases, with 11 bases between the two germline ends. DNA for the CDR3: TGTGCCAGCAGCTCAGGGGACACTGGGGCCAACGTCCTGACTTTC. It specifies CASSSGDTGANVLTF.

The chain employs TRBV5-1 and TRBJ2-7, with 7 bases aligning to TRBD1. CDR3 length equals 16 residues. CDR1 SGHRS and CDR2 YFSETQ come from the germline V gene. Unmatched junction bases numbered 10, after V lost 0 bases and J lost 4 bases. The CDR3 is CASSLAYPRQGYEQYF. The CDR3 region has the DNA TGCGCCAGCAGCTTGGCCTACCCTCGACAGGGATACGAGCAGTACTTC. Variable domain in full (rest from reference TRBV5-1 and TRBJ2-7): KAGVTQTPRYLIKTRGQQVTLSCSPISGHRSVSWYQQTPGQGLQFLFEYFSETQRNKGNFPGRFSGRQFSNSRSEMNVSTLELGDSALYLCASSLAYPRQGYEQYFGPGTRLTVT.

The chain employs TRBV14 and TRBJ1-1; 11 bases line up with TRBD1. The CDR3 spans 15 residues. J was trimmed by 3 bases and V by 4 bases; bases with no gene match: 4. CDR1 SGHDN and CDR2 FVKESK come from the germline V gene. The chain's CDR3 is CASSLRDRGDTEAFF. The CDR3 DNA is TGTGCCAGCAGCCTCCGGGACAGGGGGGACACTGAAGCTTTCTTT.

Turning to this clone: Other DNA sequences in the sample encode the same CDR3. The chain couples TRBV5-1 to TRBJ1-4, with a weak D call TRBD1 (5 bases). Trimming shortened V by 0 bases and J by 4 bases, and 7 bases separated the two germline ends. Per germline, CDR1 SGHRS and CDR2 YFSETQ. The CDR3 has 14 residues. The CDR3, as DNA: TGCGCCAGCAGCTTGGAAAGGGGTAATGAAAAACTGTTTTTT. This codes for CASSLERGNEKLFF.

This chain uses TRBV21-1 with TRBJ1-4; TRBD1 reflects the table's D call only, with no check against the DNA. TRBV21-1 is deemed a pseudogene. CDR3 length equals 17 residues. The CDR3 is CASSNSSRQEVNEKLFF. DNA for the CDR3: TGTGCCAGCAGCAATTCCTCACGACAGGAGGTTAATGAAAAACTGTTTTTT.

The chain carries TRBV14 and TRBJ1-1; 7 nucleotides line up with TRBD1. V lost 1 base, J lost 0 bases, and 8 bases stayed unmatched. Germline-derived CDR1 and CDR2 are SGHDN and FVKESK. The CDR3 has 17 residues. The CDR3 bases are TGTGCCAGCAGCCAAGTGGCAGGGACAGCAATGAACACTGAAGCTTTCTTT. The encoded protein is CASSQVAGTAMNTEAFF.